These 8 T cell receptor beta chains were all obtained from the same sample, sequenced in a study of cytomegalovirus exposure and HLA in healthy donors. The PCR was carried out with 60 Vbeta primers and 13 Jbeta primers. The assay was immunoSEQ multiplex PCR, and TCRdb's table has in-frame clones only and misses some. In the table there are over 75,000 clones, around three quarters of which are singletons. Material: PBMCs. These receptors were taken from a man between 60 and 75 years old in good health and CMV-seropositive.

The V gene is TRBV19, the J gene TRBJ1-4; 8 positions agree with TRBD1. Germline CDR1 reads LNHDA; CDR2 reads SQIVND (reference sequence). Trimming cost V 3 bases and J 8 bases; bases outside gene matches: 5. The CDR3 extends over 14 amino acids. The CDR3 DNA sequence: TGTGCCAGTAGTATTGGACAGGGAGTAGAAAAACTGTTTTTT. It codes for CASSIGQGVEKLFF.

The V gene is TRBV2, the J gene TRBJ1-6; TRBD1 matches 7 bases. Germline values: CDR1 SNHLY, CDR2 FYNNEI. The CDR3 consists of 14 residues. The J segment lost 5 bases and the V segment lost 6 bases, leaving 4 bases of the junction unmatched. The CDR3 spells CASREGQNNSPLHF. For the CDR3, the DNA is TGTGCCAGCAGGGAGGGACAGAATAATTCACCCCTCCACTTT.

The V and J genes are TRBV5-1 and TRBJ2-5, with D unclear. Trimming cost V 0 bases and J 2 bases, with 8 bases left between them. Germline V gene lookup returns CDR1 SGHRS and CDR2 YFSETQ. This CDR3 is 14 amino acids long. CDR3 amino acids: CASSLGHLQETQYF. DNA of the CDR3: TGCGCCAGCAGCTTGGGACATTTACAAGAGACCCAGTACTTC.

The chain recombines TRBV6-5 with TRBJ1-1; D is possibly TRBD1 (5 bases). V dropped 6 bases and J dropped 1 base, with 9 bases sitting between them. This CDR3 region has 13 residues. Germline-derived CDR1 and CDR2 are MNHEY and SVGAGI. The CDR3 region is CASSSTGNTEAFF. The DNA for the CDR3 is TGTGCCAGCAGCTCAACAGGGAACACTGAAGCTTTCTTT.

The J gene is TRBJ1-5, the V gene TRBV28; D may be TRBD1 (6 bases). V shed 2 bases and J shed 1 base, with 12 bases lying between them. The CDR3 spans 16 residues. CDR1 and CDR2 (germline): MDHEN, SYDVKM. The CDR3 loop is CASSLRRGVSNQPQHF. The CDR3 coding sequence is TGTGCCAGCAGTTTACGCAGGGGAGTGAGCAATCAGCCCCAGCATTTT.

CDR3 sequence: CASSQYAQGNTGELFF. The CDR3 coding sequence is TGCGCCAGCAGCCAATATGCACAGGGGAACACCGGGGAGCTGTTTTTT. This chain links TRBV4-3 with TRBJ2-2; D possibly corresponds to TRBD1 (6 bases). This CDR3 comprises 16 residues. The germline V and J ends were trimmed by 2 bases and 1 base, with 11 bases remaining between them. The V gene's germline CDR1 is LGHNA and CDR2 YSLEER.

V and J are TRBV11-3 and TRBJ2-7, with D hard to call. Germline CDR1 SGHNT, CDR2 YENEEA. This CDR3 is 12 amino acids long. With 1 base removed from V and 6 bases from J, the gap between germline ends came to 7 bases. The CDR3 region is CASSLVSFEQYF. CDR3 nucleotides: TGTGCCAGCAGCTTAGTATCTTTCGAGCAGTACTTC.

This chain uses TRBV7-2 with TRBJ1-2; D unclear. V was cut by 2 bases and J by 0 bases, with 7 bases left in between. Germline V CDR1 and CDR2: SGHTA, FQGNSA. This CDR3 region has 14 residues. CDR3 DNA sequence: TGTGCCAGCAGCTTATATCCAGCTAACTATGGCTACACCTTC. Translation: CASSLYPANYGYTF.